Sequencing of this TCR beta chain was carried out in a study of T cell responses to AZD1222 COVID-19 vaccine. Using immunoSEQ multiplex PCR, the repertoire was profiled, and TCRdb retains in-frame clones only, with some absent. Of 150,000 to 180,000 clones in the sample, 88% were seen once. Overall study results and limits: Spike-specific TCR breadth rose after two AZD1222 doses, and depth rose as well. A reported finding is that nearly half of spike-specific TCRs target unmutated variant regions.

As to this clone: The antigen remains unidentified.

This TCR came from an adult in good health. The material sequenced was peripheral blood, taken on day 0 of AZD1222 vaccination.

CDR3 sequence: CATSRDVAGGGTDTQYF. As DNA, the CDR3 is TGTGCCACCAGCAGAGATGTGGCAGGCGGGGGCACAGATACGCAGTATTTT. The chain recombines TRBV15 with TRBJ2-3; possibly TRBD2 for D (6 bases). The CDR3 extends over 17 amino acids. The germline V and J ends were trimmed by 0 bases and 1 base, with 14 bases remaining between them. CDR1 and CDR2 (germline): LNHNV, YYDKDF (reference sequence).